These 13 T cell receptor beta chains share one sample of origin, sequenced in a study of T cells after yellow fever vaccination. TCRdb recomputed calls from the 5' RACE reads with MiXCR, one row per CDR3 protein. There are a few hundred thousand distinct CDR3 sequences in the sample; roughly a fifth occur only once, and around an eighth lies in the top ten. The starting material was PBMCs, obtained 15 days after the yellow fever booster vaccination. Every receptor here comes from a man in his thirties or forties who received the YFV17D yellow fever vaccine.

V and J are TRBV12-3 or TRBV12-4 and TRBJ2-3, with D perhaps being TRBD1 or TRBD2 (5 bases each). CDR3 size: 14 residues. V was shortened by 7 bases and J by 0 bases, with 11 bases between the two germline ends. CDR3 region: CASIGGLSTDTQYF. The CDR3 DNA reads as TGTGCCAGCATTGGGGGTCTGAGCACAGATACGCAGTATTTT.

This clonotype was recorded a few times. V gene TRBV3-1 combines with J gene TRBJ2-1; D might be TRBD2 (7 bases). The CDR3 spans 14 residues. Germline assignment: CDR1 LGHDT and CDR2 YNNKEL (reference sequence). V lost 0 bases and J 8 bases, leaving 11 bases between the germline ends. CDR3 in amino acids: CASSQDWGGDEQFF. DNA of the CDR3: TGTGCCAGCAGCCAAGATTGGGGGGGCGATGAGCAGTTCTTC.

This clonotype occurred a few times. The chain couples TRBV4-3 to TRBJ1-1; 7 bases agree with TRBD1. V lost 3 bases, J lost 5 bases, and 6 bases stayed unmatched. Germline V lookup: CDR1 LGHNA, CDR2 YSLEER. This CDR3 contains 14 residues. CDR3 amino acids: CASSQRDSNTEAFF. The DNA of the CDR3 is TGCGCCAGCAGCCAGAGGGACAGTAATACTGAAGCTTTCTTT.

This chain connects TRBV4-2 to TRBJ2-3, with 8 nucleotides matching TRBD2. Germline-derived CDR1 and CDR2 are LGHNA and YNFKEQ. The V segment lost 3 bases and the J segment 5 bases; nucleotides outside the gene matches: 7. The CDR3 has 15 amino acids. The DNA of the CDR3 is TGTGCCAGCAGCCAGACTCTAGCGGGTGGAGATACGCAGTATTTT. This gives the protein CASSQTLAGGDTQYF.

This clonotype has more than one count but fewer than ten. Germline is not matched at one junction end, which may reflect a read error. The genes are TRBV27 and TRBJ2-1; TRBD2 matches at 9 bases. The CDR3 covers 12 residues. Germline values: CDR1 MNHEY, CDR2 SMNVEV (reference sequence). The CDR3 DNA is TGTGCCAGCAGTGCCGTAGCGGGAGAGTTCGTCTTC. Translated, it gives CASSAVAGEFVF.

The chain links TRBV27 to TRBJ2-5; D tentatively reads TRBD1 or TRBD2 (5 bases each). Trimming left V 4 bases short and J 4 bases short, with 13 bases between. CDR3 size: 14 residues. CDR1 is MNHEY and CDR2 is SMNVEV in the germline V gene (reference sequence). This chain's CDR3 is CASSSLGTPETQYF. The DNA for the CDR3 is TGTGCCAGCAGTTCCCTCGGGACCCCAGAGACCCAGTACTTC.

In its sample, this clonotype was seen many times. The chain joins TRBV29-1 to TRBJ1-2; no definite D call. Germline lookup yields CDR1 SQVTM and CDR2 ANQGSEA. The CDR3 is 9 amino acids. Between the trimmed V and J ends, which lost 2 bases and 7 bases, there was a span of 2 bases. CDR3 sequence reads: CSVESGYTF. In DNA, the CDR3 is TGCAGCGTTGAAAGTGGCTACACCTTC.

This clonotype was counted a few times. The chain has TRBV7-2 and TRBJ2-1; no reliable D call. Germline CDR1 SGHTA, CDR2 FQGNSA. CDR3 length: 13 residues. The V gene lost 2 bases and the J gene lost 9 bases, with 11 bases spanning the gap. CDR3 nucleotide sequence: TGTGCCAGCAGCTTAACACTGCGTGGTGAGCAGTTCTTC. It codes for CASSLTLRGEQFF.

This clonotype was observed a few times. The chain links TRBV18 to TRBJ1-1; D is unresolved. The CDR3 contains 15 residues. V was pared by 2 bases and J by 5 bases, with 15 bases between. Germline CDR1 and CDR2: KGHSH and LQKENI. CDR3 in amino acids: CASSPGVRAFTEAFF. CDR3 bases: TGTGCCAGCTCACCAGGGGTGAGGGCGTTTACTGAAGCTTTCTTT.

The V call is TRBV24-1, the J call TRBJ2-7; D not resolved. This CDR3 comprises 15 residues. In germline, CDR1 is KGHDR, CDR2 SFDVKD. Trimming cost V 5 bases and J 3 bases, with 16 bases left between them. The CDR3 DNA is TGTGCCACCAGTGTCGGTGGGCCCATCATCTACGAGCAGTACTTC. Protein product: CATSVGGPIIYEQYF.

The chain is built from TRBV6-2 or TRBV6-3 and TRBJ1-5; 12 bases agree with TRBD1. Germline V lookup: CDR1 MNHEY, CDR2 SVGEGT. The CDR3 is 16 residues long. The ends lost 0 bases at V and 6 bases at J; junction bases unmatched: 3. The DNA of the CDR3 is TGTGCCAGCAGTTACTCGGGGACAGGGGGCGGTCAGCCCCAGCATTTT. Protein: CASSYSGTGGGQPQHF.

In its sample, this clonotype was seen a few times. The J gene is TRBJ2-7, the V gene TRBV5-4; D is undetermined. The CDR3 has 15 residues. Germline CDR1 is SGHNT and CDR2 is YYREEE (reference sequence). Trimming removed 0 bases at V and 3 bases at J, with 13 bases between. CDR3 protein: CASSLAFSGSYEQYF. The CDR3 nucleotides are TGTGCCAGCAGCTTGGCCTTCTCAGGTAGCTACGAGCAGTACTTC.

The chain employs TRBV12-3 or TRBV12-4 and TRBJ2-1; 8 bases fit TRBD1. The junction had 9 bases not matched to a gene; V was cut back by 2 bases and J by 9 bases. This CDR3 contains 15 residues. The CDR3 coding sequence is TGTGCCAGCAGTTTATCGAGACAGGGGTTGGGTGAGCAGTTCTTC. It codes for CASSLSRQGLGEQFF.